This T cell receptor (beta chain) was sequenced during a study of cytomegalovirus exposure and HLA in healthy donors. The wider study: For the roughly 400 genotyped donors, roughly 81% fell within the Caucasian-associated ancestry cluster. Findings and limits, study-wide: The authors assumed roughly uniform sequencing depth across donors for presence/absence analyses.

V trimming: 4 bases; J trimming: 7 bases; junction bases outside the gene matches: 6. The CDR3 length is 15 residues. Per the germline V gene, CDR1 is LGHNA and CDR2 is YSLEER. Worth noting for this clone: What it binds is unknown.

This PCR relied on a set of 60 Vbeta primers and 13 Jbeta primers. The data were produced by immunoSEQ multiplex PCR, yet TCRdb's version contains in-frame clones alone and is incomplete. Of tens of thousands of clones listed, roughly 77% are singletons. This chain uses TRBV4-3 with TRBJ2-1, with TRBD2 matching over 11 bases. Input material: PBMCs. The TCR sequence derives from a woman in her thirties or forties in good health and CMV-seropositive. The CDR3 loop reads CASSRTSGGGNEQFF. CDR3 coding DNA: TGCGCCAGCAGCCGAACTAGCGGGGGAGGGAATGAGCAGTTCTTC.